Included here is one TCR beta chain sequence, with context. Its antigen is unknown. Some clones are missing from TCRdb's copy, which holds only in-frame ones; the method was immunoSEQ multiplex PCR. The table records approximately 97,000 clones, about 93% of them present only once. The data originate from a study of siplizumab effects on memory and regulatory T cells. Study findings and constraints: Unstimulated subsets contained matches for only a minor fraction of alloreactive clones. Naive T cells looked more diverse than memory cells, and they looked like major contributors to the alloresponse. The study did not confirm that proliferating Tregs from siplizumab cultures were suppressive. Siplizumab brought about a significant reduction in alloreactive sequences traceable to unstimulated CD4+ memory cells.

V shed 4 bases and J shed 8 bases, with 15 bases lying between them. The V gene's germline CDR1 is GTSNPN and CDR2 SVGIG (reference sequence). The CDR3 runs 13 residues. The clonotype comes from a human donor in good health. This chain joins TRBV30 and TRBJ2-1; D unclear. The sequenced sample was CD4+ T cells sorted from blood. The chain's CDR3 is CAWTLFRDDEQFF. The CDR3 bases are TGTGCCTGGACTTTGTTTAGGGATGATGAGCAGTTCTTC.